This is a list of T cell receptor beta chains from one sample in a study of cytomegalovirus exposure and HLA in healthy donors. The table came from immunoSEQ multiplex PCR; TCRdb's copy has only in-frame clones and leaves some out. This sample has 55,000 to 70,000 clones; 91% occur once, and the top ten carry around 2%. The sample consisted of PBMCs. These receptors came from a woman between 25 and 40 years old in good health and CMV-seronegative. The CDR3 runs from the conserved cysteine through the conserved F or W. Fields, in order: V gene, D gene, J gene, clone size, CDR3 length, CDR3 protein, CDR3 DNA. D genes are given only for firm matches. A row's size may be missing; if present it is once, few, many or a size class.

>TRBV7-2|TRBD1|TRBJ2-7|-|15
CASSLEVTGGYEQYF
TGTGCCAGCAGCTTAGAGGTGACAGGGGGCTACGAGCAGTACTTC
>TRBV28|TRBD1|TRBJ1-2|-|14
CASRETGGHYGYTF
TGTGCCAGCAGGGAGACAGGGGGGCACTATGGCTACACCTTC
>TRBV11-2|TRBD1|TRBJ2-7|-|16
CASSGARGHLFYEQYF
TGTGCCAGCAGCGGAGCCAGGGGGCACCTCTTCTACGAGCAGTACTTC
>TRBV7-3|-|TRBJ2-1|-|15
CASSFWASALNEQFF
TGTGCCAGCAGCTTCTGGGCTAGCGCCCTCAATGAGCAGTTCTTC
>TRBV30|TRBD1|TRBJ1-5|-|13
CAWNEGAVEPQHF
TGTGCCTGGAATGAGGGGGCGGTGGAGCCCCAGCATTTT
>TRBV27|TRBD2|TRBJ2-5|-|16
CASSLSATSGRETQYF
TGTGCCAGCAGTTTATCGGCGACTAGCGGGAGGGAGACCCAGTACTTC
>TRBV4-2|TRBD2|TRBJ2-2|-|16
CASSPMAGGPAGELFF
TGTGCCAGCAGCCCGATGGCGGGAGGGCCGGCCGGGGAGCTGTTTTTT
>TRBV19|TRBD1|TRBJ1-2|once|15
CASSIRTGVVDGYTF
TGTGCCAGTAGTATACGGACAGGGGTAGTCGATGGCTACACCTTC
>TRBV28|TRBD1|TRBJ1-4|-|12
CASGGDRQKLFF
TGTGCCAGCGGTGGGGACAGACAAAAACTGTTTTTT
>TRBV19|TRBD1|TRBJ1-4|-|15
CASSIGQGANEKLFF
TGTGCCAGTAGTATAGGACAGGGGGCTAATGAAAAACTGTTTTTT
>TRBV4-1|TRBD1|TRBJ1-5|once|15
CASSPKGDRDQRQHF
TGCGCCAGCAGCCCCAAGGGGGACAGAGATCAGCGCCAGCATTTT
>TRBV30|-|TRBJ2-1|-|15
CAWSGTVSPAPGQFF
TGTGCCTGGAGTGGGACAGTTTCTCCCGCCCCGGGGCAGTTCTTC
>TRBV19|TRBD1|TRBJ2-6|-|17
CASSETGAYSGANVLTF
TGTGCCAGTAGTGAGACAGGGGCCTACTCTGGGGCCAACGTCCTGACTTTC
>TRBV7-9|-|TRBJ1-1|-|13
CASRVLSNTEAFF
TGTGCCAGCCGGGTCCTCAGCAACACTGAAGCTTTCTTT
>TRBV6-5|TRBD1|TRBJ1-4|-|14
CASRTGLGGEKLFF
TGTGCCAGCCGGACAGGACTTGGCGGGGAAAAACTGTTTTTT
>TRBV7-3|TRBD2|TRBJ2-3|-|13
CASSFGGTDTQYF
TGTGCCAGCAGCTTCGGGGGGACAGATACGCAGTATTTT
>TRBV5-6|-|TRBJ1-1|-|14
CASSPTGSRTEAFF
TGTGCCAGCAGCCCGACAGGTTCCCGCACTGAAGCTTTCTTT
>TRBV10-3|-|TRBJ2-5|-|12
CAISQSEETQYF
TGTGCCATCAGTCAATCGGAGGAGACCCAGTACTTC
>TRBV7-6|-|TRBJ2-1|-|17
CASSPRAVDSRGNEQFF
TGTGCCAGCAGTCCTCGTGCAGTTGACTCCAGAGGGAATGAGCAGTTCTTC
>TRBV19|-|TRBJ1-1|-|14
CASSPRQGGTEAFF
TGTGCCAGTAGTCCCCGGCAAGGGGGCACTGAAGCTTTCTTT
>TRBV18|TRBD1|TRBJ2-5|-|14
CASSREGTGRTQYF
TGTGCCAGCTCGCGCGAGGGGACAGGGCGAACCCAGTACTTC
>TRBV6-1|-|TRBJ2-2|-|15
CASSDQGQNTGELFF
TGTGCCAGCAGTGACCAGGGCCAAAACACCGGGGAGCTGTTTTTT
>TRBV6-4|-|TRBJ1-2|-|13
CASSDSPGEGYTF
TGTGCCAGCAGTGACTCACCAGGGGAGGGCTACACCTTC
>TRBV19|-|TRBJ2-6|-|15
CASSRGRVGANVLTF
TGTGCCAGTAGTCGAGGTCGAGTAGGGGCCAACGTCCTGACTTTC
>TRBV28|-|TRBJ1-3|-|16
CASSSRTGFSGNTIYF
TGTGCCAGCAGTTCTAGAACAGGGTTCTCTGGAAACACCATATATTTT
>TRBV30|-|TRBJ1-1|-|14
CAWSNLLGETEAFF
TGTGCCTGGAGTAATTTATTGGGAGAGACTGAAGCTTTCTTT
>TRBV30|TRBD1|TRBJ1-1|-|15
CAWTDRTGVHTEAFF
TGTGCCTGGACCGACAGGACAGGGGTGCACACTGAAGCTTTCTTT
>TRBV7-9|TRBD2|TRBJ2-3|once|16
CASSLGTSGSRDTQYF
TGTGCCAGCAGCTTGGGGACTAGCGGGAGTCGAGATACGCAGTATTTT
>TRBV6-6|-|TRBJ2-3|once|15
CASSYERTSTDTQYF
TGTGCCAGCAGTTACGAGAGAACTAGCACAGATACGCAGTATTTT
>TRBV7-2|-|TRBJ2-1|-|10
CASSINEQFF
TGTGCCAGCAGCATAAATGAGCAGTTCTTC
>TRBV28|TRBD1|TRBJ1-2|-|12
CASSPQGGGYTF
TGTGCCAGCAGTCCGCAGGGGGGAGGCTACACCTTC
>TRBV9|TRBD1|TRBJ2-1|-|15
CASSYRDRGSNEQFF
TGTGCCAGCAGCTACCGGGACAGGGGGTCCAATGAGCAGTTCTTC
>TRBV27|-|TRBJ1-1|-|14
CASLNRGARDEAFF
TGTGCCAGTCTCAATCGGGGGGCCCGGGATGAAGCTTTCTTT
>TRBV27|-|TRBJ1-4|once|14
CASSLRPNGEKLFF
TGTGCCAGCAGTTTGAGGCCCAACGGGGAAAAACTGTTTTTT
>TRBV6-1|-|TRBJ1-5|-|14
CASSEAPGNQPQHF
TGTGCCAGCAGTGAAGCTCCGGGGAATCAGCCCCAGCATTTT
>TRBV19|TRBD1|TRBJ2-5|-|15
CASSIGQATGETQYF
TGTGCCAGTAGTATTGGACAGGCGACGGGAGAGACCCAGTACTTC
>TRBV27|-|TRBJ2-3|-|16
CASSRPSGVGTDTQYF
TGTGCCAGCAGCCGCCCGTCGGGGGTTGGCACAGATACGCAGTATTTT
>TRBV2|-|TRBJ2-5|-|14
CASSPRQARGTQYF
TGTGCCAGCAGTCCCCGACAGGCGAGGGGGACCCAGTACTTC
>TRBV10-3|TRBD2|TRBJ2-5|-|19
CASAPSRGLAGDNQETQYF
TGTGCCTCAGCCCCGTCCCGGGGGCTAGCGGGAGACAACCAAGAGACCCAGTACTTC
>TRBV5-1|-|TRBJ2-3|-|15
CASSLSAGLTDTQYF
TGCGCCAGCAGCTTGAGCGCCGGTCTCACAGATACGCAGTATTTT